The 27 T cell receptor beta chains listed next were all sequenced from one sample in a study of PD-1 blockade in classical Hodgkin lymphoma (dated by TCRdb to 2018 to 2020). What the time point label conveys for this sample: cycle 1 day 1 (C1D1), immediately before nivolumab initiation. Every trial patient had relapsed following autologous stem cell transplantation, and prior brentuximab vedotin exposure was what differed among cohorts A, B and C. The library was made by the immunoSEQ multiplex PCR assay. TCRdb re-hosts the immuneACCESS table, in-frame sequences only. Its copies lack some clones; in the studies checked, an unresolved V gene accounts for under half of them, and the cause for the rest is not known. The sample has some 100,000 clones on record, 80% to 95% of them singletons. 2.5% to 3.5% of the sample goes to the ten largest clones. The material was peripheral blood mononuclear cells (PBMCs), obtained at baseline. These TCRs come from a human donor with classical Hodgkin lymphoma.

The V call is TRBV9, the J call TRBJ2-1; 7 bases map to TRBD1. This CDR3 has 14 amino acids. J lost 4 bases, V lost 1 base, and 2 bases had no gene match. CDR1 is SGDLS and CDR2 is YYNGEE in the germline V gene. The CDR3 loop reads CASSVSTGYNEQFF. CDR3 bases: TGTGCCAGCAGCGTATCGACAGGGTACAATGAGCAGTTCTTC.

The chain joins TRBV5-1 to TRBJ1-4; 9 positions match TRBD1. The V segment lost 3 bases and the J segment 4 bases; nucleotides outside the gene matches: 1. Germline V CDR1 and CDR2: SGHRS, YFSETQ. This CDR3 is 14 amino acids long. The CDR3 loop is CASSSGQGNEKLFF. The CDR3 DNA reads TGCGCCAGCAGCTCGGGACAGGGTAATGAAAAACTGTTTTTT.

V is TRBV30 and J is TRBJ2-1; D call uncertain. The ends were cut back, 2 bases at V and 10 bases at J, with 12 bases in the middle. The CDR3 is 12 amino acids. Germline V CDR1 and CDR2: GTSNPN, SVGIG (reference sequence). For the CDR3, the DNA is TGTGCCTGGAGTCCACAGTTATCAGAGCAGTTCTTC. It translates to CAWSPQLSEQFF.

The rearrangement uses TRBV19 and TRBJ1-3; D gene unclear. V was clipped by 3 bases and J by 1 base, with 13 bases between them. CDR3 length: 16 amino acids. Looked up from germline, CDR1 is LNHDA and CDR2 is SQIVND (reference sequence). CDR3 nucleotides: TGTGCCAGTAGTATTCCTGGGTCACCGTCTGGAAACACCATATATTTT. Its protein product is CASSIPGSPSGNTIYF.

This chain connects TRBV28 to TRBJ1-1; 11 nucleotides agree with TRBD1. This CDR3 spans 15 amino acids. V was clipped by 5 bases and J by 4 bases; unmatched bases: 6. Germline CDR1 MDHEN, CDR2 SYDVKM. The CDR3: CASSPGDRGSTEAFF. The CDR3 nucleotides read TGTGCCAGCAGTCCGGGGGACAGGGGGAGCACTGAAGCTTTCTTT.

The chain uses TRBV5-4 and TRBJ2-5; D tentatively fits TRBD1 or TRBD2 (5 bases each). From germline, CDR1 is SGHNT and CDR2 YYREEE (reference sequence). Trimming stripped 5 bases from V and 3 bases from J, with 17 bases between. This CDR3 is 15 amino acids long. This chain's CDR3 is CASSVDPGREETQYF. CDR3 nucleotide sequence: TGTGCCAGCAGTGTTGACCCAGGGCGGGAAGAGACCCAGTACTTC.

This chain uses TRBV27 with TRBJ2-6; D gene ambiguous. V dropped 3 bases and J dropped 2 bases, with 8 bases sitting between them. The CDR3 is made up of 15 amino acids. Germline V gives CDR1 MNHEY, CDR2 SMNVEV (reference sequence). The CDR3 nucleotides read TGTGCCAGCAGTTTCGGTCGTACTGGGGCCAACGTCCTGACTTTC. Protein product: CASSFGRTGANVLTF.

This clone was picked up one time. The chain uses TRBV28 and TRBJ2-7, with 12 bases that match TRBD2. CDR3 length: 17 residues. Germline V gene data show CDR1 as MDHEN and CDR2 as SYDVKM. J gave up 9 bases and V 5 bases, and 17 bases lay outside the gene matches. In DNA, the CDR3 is TGTGCCAGCAGTCGCTACCGACCCCTAGCGGGAGGGCTCGTGCAGTACTTC. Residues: CASSRYRPLAGGLVQYF.

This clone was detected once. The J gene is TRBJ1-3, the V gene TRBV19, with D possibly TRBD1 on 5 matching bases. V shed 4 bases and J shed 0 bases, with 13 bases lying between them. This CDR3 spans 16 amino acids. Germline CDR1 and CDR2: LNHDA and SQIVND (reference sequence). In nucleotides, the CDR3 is TGTGCCAGTAGTACTCAGACAGTACCCTCTGGAAACACCATATATTTT. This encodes CASSTQTVPSGNTIYF. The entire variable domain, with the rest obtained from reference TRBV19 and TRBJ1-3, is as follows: DGGITQSPKYLFRKEGQNVTLSCEQNLNHDAMYWYRQDPGQGLRLIYYSQIVNDFQKGDIAEGYSVSREKKESFPLTVTSAQKNPTAFYLCASSTQTVPSGNTIYFGEGSWLTVV.

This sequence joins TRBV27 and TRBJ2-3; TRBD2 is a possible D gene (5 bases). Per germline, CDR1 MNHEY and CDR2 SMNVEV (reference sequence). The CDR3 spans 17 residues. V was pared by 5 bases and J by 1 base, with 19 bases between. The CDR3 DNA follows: TGTGCCAGCAGTCTCTCCCTAGCACCCGGGGGCACAGATACGCAGTATTTT. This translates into CASSLSLAPGGTDTQYF.

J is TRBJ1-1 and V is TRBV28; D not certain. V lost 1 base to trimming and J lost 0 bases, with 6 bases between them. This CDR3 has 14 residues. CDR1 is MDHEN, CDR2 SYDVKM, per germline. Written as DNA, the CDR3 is TGTGCCAGCAGTTTATCCGGGGTGAACACTGAAGCTTTCTTT. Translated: CASSLSGVNTEAFF.

Here the CDR3 reads CASSRPGLRDYEQYF. Written as DNA, the CDR3 is TGTGCCAGCAGCCGTCCGGGACTCAGAGACTACGAGCAGTACTTC. The chain uses TRBV5-4 and TRBJ2-7, with D maybe TRBD2 (6 bases). V was clipped by 4 bases and J by 3 bases, with 17 bases between them. The germline gives CDR1 SGHNT, CDR2 YYREEE (reference sequence). The CDR3 extends over 15 amino acids.

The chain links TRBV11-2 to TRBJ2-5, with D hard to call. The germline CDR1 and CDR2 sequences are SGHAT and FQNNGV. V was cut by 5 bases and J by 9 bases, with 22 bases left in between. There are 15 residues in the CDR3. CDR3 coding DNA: TGTGCCAGCAGCCCAGCCAGCTTGTCAAGGTTGTCCCAGTACTTC. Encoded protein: CASSPASLSRLSQYF. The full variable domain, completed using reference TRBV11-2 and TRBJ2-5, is EAGVAQSPRYKIIEKRQSVAFWCNPISGHATLYWYQQILGQGPKLLIQFQNNGVVDDSQLPKDRFSAERLKGVDSTLKIQPAKLEDSAVYLCASSPASLSRLSQYFGPGTRLLVL.

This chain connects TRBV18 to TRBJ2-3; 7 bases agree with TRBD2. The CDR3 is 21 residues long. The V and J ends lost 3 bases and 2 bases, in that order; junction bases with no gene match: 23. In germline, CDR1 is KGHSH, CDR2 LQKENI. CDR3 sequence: CASSPLPSGNQRAPTTDTQYF. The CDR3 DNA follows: TGTGCCAGCTCACCTCTCCCTAGCGGTAACCAAAGGGCCCCTACCACAGATACGCAGTATTTT.

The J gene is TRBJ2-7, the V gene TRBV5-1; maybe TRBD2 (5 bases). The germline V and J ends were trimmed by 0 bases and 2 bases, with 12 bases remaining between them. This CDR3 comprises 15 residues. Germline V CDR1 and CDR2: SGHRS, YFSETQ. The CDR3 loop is CASSLGSAATYEQYF. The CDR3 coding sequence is TGCGCCAGCAGCTTGGGGTCAGCGGCTACCTACGAGCAGTACTTC.

CDR3: CASSSGLVLATGELFF. For the CDR3, the DNA is TGTGCCAGCAGCTCCGGACTAGTTTTGGCCACCGGGGAGCTGTTTTTT. The chain carries TRBV7-9 and TRBJ2-2; 7 bases are shared with TRBD2. Germline CDR1 SEHNR, CDR2 FQNEAQ (reference sequence). This CDR3 region has 16 residues. V gave up 4 bases and J gave up 4 bases; unmatched junction bases: 9.

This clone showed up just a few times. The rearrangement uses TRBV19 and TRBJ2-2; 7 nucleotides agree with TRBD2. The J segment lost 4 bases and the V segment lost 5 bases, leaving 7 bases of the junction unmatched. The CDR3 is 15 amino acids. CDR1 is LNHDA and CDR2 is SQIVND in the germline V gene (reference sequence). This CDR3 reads CASSPSSGPTGELFF. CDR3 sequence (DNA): TGTGCCAGTAGTCCATCTAGCGGACCCACCGGGGAGCTGTTTTTT.

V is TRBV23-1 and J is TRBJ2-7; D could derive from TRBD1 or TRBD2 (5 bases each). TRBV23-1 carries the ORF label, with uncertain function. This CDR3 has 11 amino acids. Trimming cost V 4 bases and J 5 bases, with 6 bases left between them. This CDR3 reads CASSRDHEQYF. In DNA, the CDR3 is TGCGCCAGCAGTCGGGACCACGAGCAGTACTTC.

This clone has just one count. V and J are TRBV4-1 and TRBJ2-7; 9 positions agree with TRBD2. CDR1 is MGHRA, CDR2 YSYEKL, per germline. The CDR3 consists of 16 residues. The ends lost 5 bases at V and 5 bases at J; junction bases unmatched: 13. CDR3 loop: CASSLRWREGPHEQYF. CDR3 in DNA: TGCGCCAGCAGCTTAAGGTGGCGGGAGGGCCCCCACGAGCAGTACTTC.

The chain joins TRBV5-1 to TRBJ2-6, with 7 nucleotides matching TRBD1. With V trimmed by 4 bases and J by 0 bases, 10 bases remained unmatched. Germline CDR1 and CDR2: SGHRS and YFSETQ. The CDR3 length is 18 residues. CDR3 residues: CASSPRRQGHSGANVLTF. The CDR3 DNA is TGCGCCAGCAGCCCCCGACGACAGGGTCACTCTGGGGCCAACGTCCTGACTTTC.

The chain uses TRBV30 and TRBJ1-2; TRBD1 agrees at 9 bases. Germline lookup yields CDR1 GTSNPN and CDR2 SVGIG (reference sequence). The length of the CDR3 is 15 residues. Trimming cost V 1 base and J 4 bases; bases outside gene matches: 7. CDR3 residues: CAWSGGTGIIYGYTF. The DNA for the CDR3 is TGTGCCTGGAGTGGCGGGACAGGGATAATCTATGGCTACACCTTC.

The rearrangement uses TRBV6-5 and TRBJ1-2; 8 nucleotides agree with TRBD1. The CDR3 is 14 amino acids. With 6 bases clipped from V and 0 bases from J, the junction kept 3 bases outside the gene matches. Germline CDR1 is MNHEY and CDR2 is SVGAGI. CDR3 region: CASRAGGSNYGYTF. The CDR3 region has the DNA TGTGCCAGCAGAGCAGGGGGCTCTAACTATGGCTACACCTTC.

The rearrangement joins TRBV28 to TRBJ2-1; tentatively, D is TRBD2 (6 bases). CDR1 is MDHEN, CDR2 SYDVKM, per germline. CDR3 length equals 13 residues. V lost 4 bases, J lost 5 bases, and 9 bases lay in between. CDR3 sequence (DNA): TGTGCCAGCAGTTCGGGACTTCACAATGAGCAGTTCTTC. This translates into CASSSGLHNEQFF. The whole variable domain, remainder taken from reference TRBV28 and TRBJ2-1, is DVKVTQSSRYLVKRTGEKVFLECVQDMDHENMFWYRQDPGLGLRLIYFSYDVKMKEKGDIPEGYSVSREKKERFSLILESASTNQTSMYLCASSSGLHNEQFFGPGTRLTVL.

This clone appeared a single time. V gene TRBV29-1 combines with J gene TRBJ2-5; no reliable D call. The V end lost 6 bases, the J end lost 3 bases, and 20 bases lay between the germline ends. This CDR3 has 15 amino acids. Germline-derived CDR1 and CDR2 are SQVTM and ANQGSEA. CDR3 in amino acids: CSVRRPTNFKETQYF. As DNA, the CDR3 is TGCAGCGTCCGGCGACCAACTAATTTTAAAGAGACCCAGTACTTC.

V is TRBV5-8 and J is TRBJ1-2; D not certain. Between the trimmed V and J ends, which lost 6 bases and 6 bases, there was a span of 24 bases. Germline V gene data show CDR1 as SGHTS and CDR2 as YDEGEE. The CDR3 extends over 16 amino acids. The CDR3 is CASIDSGSGGLHGYTF. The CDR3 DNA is TGTGCCAGCATTGATTCAGGTAGCGGAGGATTGCATGGCTACACCTTC.

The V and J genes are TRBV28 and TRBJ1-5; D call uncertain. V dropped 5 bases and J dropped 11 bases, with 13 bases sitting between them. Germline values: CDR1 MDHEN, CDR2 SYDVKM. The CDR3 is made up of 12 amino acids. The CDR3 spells CASSTSPAAQHF. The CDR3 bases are TGTGCCAGCAGTACATCCCCGGCGGCCCAGCATTTT.

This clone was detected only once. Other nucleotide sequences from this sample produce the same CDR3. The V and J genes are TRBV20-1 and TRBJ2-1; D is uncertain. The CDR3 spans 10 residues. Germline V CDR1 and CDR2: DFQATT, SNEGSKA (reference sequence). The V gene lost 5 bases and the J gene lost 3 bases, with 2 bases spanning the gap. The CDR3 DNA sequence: TGCAGTGCTCTCTACAATGAGCAGTTCTTC. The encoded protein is CSALYNEQFF.